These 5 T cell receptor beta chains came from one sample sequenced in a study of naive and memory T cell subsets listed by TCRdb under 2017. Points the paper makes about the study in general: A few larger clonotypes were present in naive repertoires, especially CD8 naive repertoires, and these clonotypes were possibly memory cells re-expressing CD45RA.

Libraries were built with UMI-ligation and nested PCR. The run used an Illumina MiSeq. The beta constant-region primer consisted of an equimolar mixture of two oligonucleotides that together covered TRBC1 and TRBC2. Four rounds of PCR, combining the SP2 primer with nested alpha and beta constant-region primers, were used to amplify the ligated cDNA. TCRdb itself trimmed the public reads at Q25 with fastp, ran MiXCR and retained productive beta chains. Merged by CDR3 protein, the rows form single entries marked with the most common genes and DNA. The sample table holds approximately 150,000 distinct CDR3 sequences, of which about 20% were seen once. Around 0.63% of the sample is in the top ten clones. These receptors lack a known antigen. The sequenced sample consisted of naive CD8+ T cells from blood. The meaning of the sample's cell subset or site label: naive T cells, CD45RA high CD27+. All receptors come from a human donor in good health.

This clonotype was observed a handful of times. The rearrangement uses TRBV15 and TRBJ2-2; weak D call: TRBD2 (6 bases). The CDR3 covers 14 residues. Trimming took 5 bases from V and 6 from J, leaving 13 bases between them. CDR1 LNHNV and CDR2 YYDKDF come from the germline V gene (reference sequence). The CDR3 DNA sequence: TGTGCCACCAGCCCTGACCCGGGGGCCGGGGAGCTGTTTTTT. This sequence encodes CATSPDPGAGELFF.

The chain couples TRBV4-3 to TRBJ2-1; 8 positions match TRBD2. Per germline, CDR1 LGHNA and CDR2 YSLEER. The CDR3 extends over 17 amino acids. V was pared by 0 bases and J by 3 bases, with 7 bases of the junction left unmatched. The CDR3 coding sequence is TGCGCCAGCAGCCAAGATCCCATCAGCGGGAGCTACAATGAGCAGTTCTTC. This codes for CASSQDPISGSYNEQFF.

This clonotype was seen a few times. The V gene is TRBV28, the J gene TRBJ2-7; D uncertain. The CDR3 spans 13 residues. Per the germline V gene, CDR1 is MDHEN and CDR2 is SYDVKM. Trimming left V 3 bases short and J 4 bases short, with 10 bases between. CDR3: CASSLASEYEQYF. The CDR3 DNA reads TGTGCCAGCAGTTTGGCCAGTGAGTACGAGCAGTACTTC.

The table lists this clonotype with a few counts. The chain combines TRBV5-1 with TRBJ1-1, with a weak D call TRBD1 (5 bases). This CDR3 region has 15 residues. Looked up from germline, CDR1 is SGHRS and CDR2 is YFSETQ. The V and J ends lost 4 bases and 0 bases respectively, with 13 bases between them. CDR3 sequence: CASSARDWMNTEAFF. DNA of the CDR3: TGCGCCAGCAGCGCCAGGGACTGGATGAACACTGAAGCTTTCTTT.

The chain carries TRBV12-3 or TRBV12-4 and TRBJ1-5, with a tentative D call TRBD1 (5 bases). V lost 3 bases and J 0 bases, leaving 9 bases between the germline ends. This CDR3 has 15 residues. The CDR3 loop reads CASSFGGFSNQPQHF. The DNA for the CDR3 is TGTGCCAGCAGTTTCGGGGGATTTAGCAATCAGCCCCAGCATTTT.